The 14 T cell receptor beta chains listed next were all sequenced from one sample in a study of shared clonotypes between healthy human individuals. The table came from immunoSEQ multiplex PCR; TCRdb's copy has only in-frame clones and leaves some out. The sample includes 2.5 million or so clones, about 92% of them seen just once. Sequenced input: naive CD4+ T cells sorted from blood. Specified subset: CD45RA+ positively selected. These receptors originate from a man aged 18 to 30 in good health.

The chain has TRBV5-4 and TRBJ2-2, with D possibly being TRBD2 (5 bases). V gave up 3 bases and J gave up 4 bases, with 13 bases separating them. This CDR3 is 15 amino acids long. Germline CDR1 reads SGHNT; CDR2 reads YYREEE (reference sequence). CDR3 bases: TGTGCCAGCAGCTCACCTGGACTTCCCACCGGGGAGCTGTTTTTT. This translates into CASSSPGLPTGELFF.

The V call is TRBV28, the J call TRBJ2-2, with 10 bases fitting TRBD2. CDR1 MDHEN and CDR2 SYDVKM come from the germline V gene. The CDR3 contains 17 residues. Germline trimming cut 11 bases from V and 0 bases from J; bases unmatched to any gene: 12. This CDR3 reads CAALGLAGAPNTGELFF. The CDR3 DNA sequence: TGTGCCGCCCTGGGTCTAGCGGGGGCTCCGAACACCGGGGAGCTGTTTTTT.

The rearrangement uses TRBV30 and TRBJ2-3; 12 bases are shared with TRBD2. From germline, CDR1 is GTSNPN and CDR2 SVGIG (reference sequence). Trimming at V came to 2 bases and at J to 6 bases, leaving 9 bases not matched to a gene. This CDR3 is 16 amino acids long. In DNA form, the CDR3 reads TGTGCCTGGAGTCTGGCCCTAGCGGGAGGGGGGGATACGCAGTATTTT. It specifies CAWSLALAGGGDTQYF.

The chain is built from TRBV10-3 and TRBJ2-7; 8 nucleotides match TRBD1. The CDR3 is made up of 15 amino acids. V lost 3 bases and J lost 3; bases outside the gene matches: 7. Germline assignment: CDR1 ENHRY and CDR2 SYGVKD. CDR3 nucleotides: TGTGCCATCAGTGAAACCGACAGGGGTGACTACGAGCAGTACTTC. It translates to CAISETDRGDYEQYF.

V is TRBV6-1 and J is TRBJ1-4, with TRBD1 matching 7 bases. V shed 7 bases and J 5 bases; nucleotides not matched to a gene: 10. CDR1 and CDR2 from the germline V gene are MNHNS and SASEGT. The CDR3 has 15 residues. The CDR3 protein is CASNRRTGSNEKLFF. DNA for the CDR3: TGTGCCAGCAATCGAAGGACAGGATCGAATGAAAAACTGTTTTTT.

In the case of this clone: Other DNA sequences from this sample encode an identical CDR3 as well. This chain joins TRBV5-1 and TRBJ2-7; possibly TRBD1 or TRBD2 for D (6 bases each). This CDR3 spans 14 amino acids. CDR1 is SGHRS and CDR2 is YFSETQ in the germline V gene. V was trimmed by 2 bases and J by 4 bases, leaving 13 bases between them. CDR3 amino acids: CASSLEGGPYEQYF. CDR3 DNA: TGCGCCAGCAGCTTAGAGGGGGGACCTTACGAGCAGTACTTC.

The CDR3 sequence: CAWSLGMAGYTF. The CDR3 DNA sequence: TGTGCCTGGAGTTTGGGGATGGCCGGCTACACCTTC. This rearrangement joins TRBV30 to TRBJ1-2; D is unresolved. Between the trimmed V and J ends, which lost 2 bases and 8 bases, there was a span of 12 bases. The CDR3 totals 12 residues. Germline CDR1 GTSNPN, CDR2 SVGIG (reference sequence).

Here the CDR3 DNA reads TGTGCCAGCAGTTTAACAGGGGAGGCCGGGGAGCTGTTTTTT. This translates into CASSLTGEAGELFF. The chain links TRBV25-1 to TRBJ2-2, with TRBD1 as a possible D gene (7 bases). CDR1 and CDR2 from the germline V gene are MGHDK and SYGVNS. The CDR3 consists of 14 residues. V lost 5 bases and J 6 bases, leaving 13 bases between the germline ends.

The chain is built from TRBV6-5 and TRBJ2-3; either TRBD1 or TRBD2 may supply D (5 bases each). Germline assignment: CDR1 MNHEY and CDR2 SVGAGI. This CDR3 spans 14 amino acids. Trimming left V 5 bases short and J 0 bases short, with 9 bases between. The CDR3 coding sequence is TGTGCCAGCAGTCCGGGACCTAGCACAGATACGCAGTATTTT. Its translation: CASSPGPSTDTQYF.

The genes are TRBV2 and TRBJ1-4; unclear D gene. Germline lookup yields CDR1 SNHLY and CDR2 FYNNEI. The CDR3 spans 18 residues. V lost 8 bases and J lost 0, with 22 bases in between. Written as DNA, the CDR3 is TGTGCCAGCCTTGGATACGGCTCATTACTCGCAACTAATGAAAAACTGTTTTTT. This encodes CASLGYGSLLATNEKLFF. Drawing the rest from reference TRBV2 and TRBJ1-4, the complete variable domain is EPEVTQTPSHQVTQMGQEVILRCVPISNHLYFYWYRQILGQKVEFLVSFYNNEISEKSEIFDDQFSVERPDGSNFTLKIRSTKLEDSAMYFCASLGYGSLLATNEKLFFGSGTQLSVL.

CDR3 sequence (DNA): TGTGCCAGCAGTTTCGACAGCTATGGCTACACCTTC. Translated, it gives CASSFDSYGYTF. The rearrangement links TRBV28 to TRBJ1-2, with D maybe TRBD1 (5 bases). The V gene lost 3 bases and the J gene lost 4 bases, with 6 bases spanning the gap. The germline CDR1 and CDR2 sequences are MDHEN and SYDVKM. CDR3 length equals 12 residues.

The gene calls are TRBV28 and TRBJ1-5, with 8 bases lining up with TRBD1. The CDR3 sequence is 16 residues long. The V and J ends lost 6 bases and 4 bases, in that order; junction bases with no gene match: 11. Germline V gene data show CDR1 as MDHEN and CDR2 as SYDVKM. The CDR3 is CASSRIRQGSNQPQHF. The CDR3 DNA reads as TGTGCCAGCAGCCGCATCCGACAGGGGTCTAATCAGCCCCAGCATTTT.

The genes are TRBV7-9 and TRBJ1-5; 10 bases agree with TRBD1. V shed 0 bases and J 4 bases; nucleotides not matched to a gene: 6. From germline, CDR1 is SEHNR and CDR2 FQNEAQ (reference sequence). The CDR3 covers 17 residues. This CDR3 reads CASSLALAGQGNQPQHF. In nucleotides, the CDR3 is TGTGCCAGCAGCTTAGCGCTCGCGGGACAGGGGAATCAGCCCCAGCATTTT.

V gene TRBV5-1 combines with J gene TRBJ2-3; a weak D match, TRBD2 (6 bases). Trimming took 4 bases from V and 2 from J, leaving 11 bases between them. CDR3 length equals 14 residues. Germline-derived CDR1 and CDR2 are SGHRS and YFSETQ. The chain's CDR3 is CASSISGYTDTQYF. Written as DNA, the CDR3 is TGCGCCAGCAGCATTAGCGGATACACAGATACGCAGTATTTT.